The 17 T cell receptor beta chains below were found in one sample sequenced in a study of cytomegalovirus exposure and HLA in healthy donors. The PCR was carried out with 60 Vbeta primers and 13 Jbeta primers. Only in-frame clones appear in the TCRdb table, and some are missing; sequencing was by immunoSEQ multiplex PCR. Of around 94,000 clones in the sample, over 65% were seen once. The specimen was PBMCs. The receptors stem from a man aged 40-55 years in good health and CMV-seronegative.

This CDR3 reads CASSSPGTWTNEQFF. As DNA, the CDR3 is TGTGCCAGCAGCTCACCCGGAACTTGGACTAATGAGCAGTTCTTC. This chain links TRBV5-6 with TRBJ2-1, with a weak D call TRBD2 (5 bases). There are 15 residues in the CDR3. Germline CDR1 reads SGHDT; CDR2 reads YYEEEE. V shed 3 bases and J shed 7 bases, with 17 bases lying between them. Variable domain in full (rest from reference TRBV5-6 and TRBJ2-1): DAGVTQSPTHLIKTRGQQVTLRCSPKSGHDTVSWYQQALGQGPQFIFQYYEEEERQRGNFPDRFSGHQFPNYSSELNVNALLLGDSALYLCASSSPGTWTNEQFFGPGTRLTVL.

This clone was seen once. The rearrangement links TRBV5-6 to TRBJ2-7, with 12 bases aligning to TRBD1. Germline loops: CDR1 SGHDT, CDR2 YYEEEE. Trimming took 4 bases from V and 4 from J; bases not matched to a gene: 9. The CDR3 totals 16 residues. CDR3 region: CASSGTGGELSYEQYF. As DNA, the CDR3 is TGTGCCAGCAGCGGGACAGGGGGCGAATTAAGTTACGAGCAGTACTTC.

This clone was observed a few times. The chain combines TRBV5-1 with TRBJ2-7; TRBD2 matches 7 bases. The CDR3 is 17 residues long. V trimming: 0 bases; J trimming: 1 base; junction bases outside the gene matches: 10. Germline-derived CDR1 and CDR2 are SGHRS and YFSETQ. The DNA for the CDR3 is TGCGCCAGCAGCTTGGTAGATGGGGAGGGGAAGTCCTACGAGCAGTACTTC. It is translated as CASSLVDGEGKSYEQYF.

V gene TRBV9 combines with J gene TRBJ1-1; a weak D match, TRBD1 (6 bases). V was shortened by 7 bases and J by 2 bases, with 12 bases between the two germline ends. The germline V gene has CDR1 SGDLS and CDR2 YYNGEE. The CDR3 loop spans 13 amino acids. The CDR3 protein is CASEGGENTEAFF. In nucleotides, the CDR3 is TGTGCCAGCGAGGGGGGGGAAAACACTGAAGCTTTCTTT.

The chain carries TRBV4-2 and TRBJ2-2, with D perhaps TRBD2 (6 bases). CDR3 length: 17 amino acids. Germline lookup yields CDR1 LGHNA and CDR2 YNFKEQ. Trimming left V 1 base short and J 3 bases short, with 15 bases between. CDR3 residues: CASSQGGGVTDTGELFF. The CDR3, as DNA: TGTGCCAGCAGCCAAGGCGGAGGGGTGACGGACACCGGGGAGCTGTTTTTT.

With regard to this clone: Distinct nucleotide sequences in the sample also encode this CDR3. The gene calls are TRBV9 and TRBJ1-6; D is uncertain. The CDR3 contains 15 residues. Germline V gene data show CDR1 as SGDLS and CDR2 as YYNGEE. Trimming stripped 4 bases from V and 0 bases from J, with 8 bases between. The CDR3 coding sequence is TGTGCCAGCAGCCCTGCCAGCTCCTATAATTCACCCCTCCACTTT. Protein: CASSPASSYNSPLHF.

The chain uses TRBV5-1 and TRBJ2-2; the match to TRBD1 covers 7 bases. V lost 6 bases, J lost 3 bases, and 8 bases stayed unmatched. This CDR3 region has 15 residues. Per the germline V gene, CDR1 is SGHRS and CDR2 is YFSETQ. The CDR3 sequence is CASIPRQGDTGELFF. CDR3 nucleotide sequence: TGCGCCAGCATCCCTCGACAGGGCGACACCGGGGAGCTGTTTTTT.

Here the CDR3 DNA reads TGTGCCAGCAGCTTAGCCCGACAGGACTATGGCTACACCTTC. The encoded protein is CASSLARQDYGYTF. This chain joins TRBV7-9 and TRBJ1-2; possible D gene TRBD1, 6 bases. Trimming took off 0 bases at V and 3 bases at J, with 8 bases between the two ends. This CDR3 contains 14 residues. Per the germline V gene, CDR1 is SEHNR and CDR2 is FQNEAQ (reference sequence). The full variable domain, completed using reference TRBV7-9 and TRBJ1-2, is DTGVSQNPRHKITKRGQNVTFRCDPISEHNRLYWYRQTLGQGPEFLTYFQNEAQLEKSRLLSDRFSAERPKGSFSTLEIQRTEQGDSAMYLCASSLARQDYGYTFGSGTRLTVV.

This chain joins TRBV6-4 and TRBJ2-3, with 13 positions matching TRBD2. The CDR3 loop spans 17 amino acids. Germline trimming cut 9 bases from V and 2 bases from J; bases unmatched to any gene: 11. Looked up from germline, CDR1 is MRHNA and CDR2 is SNTAGT. CDR3 residues: CARTPVTSGGTTDTQYF. CDR3 sequence (DNA): TGTGCCAGGACCCCGGTGACTAGCGGGGGGACCACAGATACGCAGTATTTT.

This clone was recorded once. This rearrangement joins TRBV5-8 to TRBJ2-1; 8 nucleotides align to TRBD2. CDR1 SGHTS and CDR2 YDEGEE come from the germline V gene. The CDR3 spans 15 residues. V was clipped by 1 base and J by 4 bases; unmatched bases: 4. The CDR3 nucleotides read TGTGCCAGCAGCTTGCCTAGCGGGCCGTACAATGAGCAGTTCTTC. It translates to CASSLPSGPYNEQFF.

The chain links TRBV9 to TRBJ2-5; TRBD2 agrees at 15 bases. Losses at the gene ends were 4 bases for V and 1 base for J; bases not matched to a gene: 5. Per germline, CDR1 SGDLS and CDR2 YYNGEE. The CDR3 consists of 17 residues. For the CDR3, the DNA is TGTGCCAGCAGCCCCGGGACTAGCGGGGGGTCCCAAGAGACCCAGTACTTC. It codes for CASSPGTSGGSQETQYF.

The J gene is TRBJ2-5, the V gene TRBV1; the table names TRBD1, a call not compared with the DNA. TRBV1 has pseudogene status. This CDR3 is built from 18 residues. The CDR3 DNA is TGCACCAGCAGCCAAGGGGGAGGGACAGGGGGCCGGCAAGAGACCCAGTACTTC. Translating gives CTSSQGGGTGGRQETQYF.

This rearrangement joins TRBV9 to TRBJ2-7; 11 bases line up with TRBD1. J was trimmed by 4 bases and V by 3 bases; bases with no gene match: 9. This CDR3 region has 16 residues. Germline V lookup: CDR1 SGDLS, CDR2 YYNGEE. CDR3 in DNA: TGTGCCAGCAGCGGTCGTCGGACAGGGGGCTTGTACGAGCAGTACTTC. It is translated as CASSGRRTGGLYEQYF.

The chain links TRBV18 to TRBJ2-7, with 9 bases matching TRBD2. The J segment lost 5 bases and the V segment lost 6 bases, leaving 5 bases of the junction unmatched. CDR1 and CDR2 from the germline V gene are KGHSH and LQKENI. This CDR3 has 13 residues. As DNA, the CDR3 is TGTGCCAGCTCGCCGCGGGGGGGGAACGAGCAGTACTTC. This translates into CASSPRGGNEQYF.

The V call is TRBV28, the J call TRBJ1-4, with D maybe TRBD1 (5 bases). CDR3 length equals 14 residues. The germline CDR1 and CDR2 sequences are MDHEN and SYDVKM. V was cut by 6 bases and J by 4 bases, with 12 bases left in between. This CDR3 reads CASRDPGGNEKLFF. The CDR3 coding sequence is TGTGCCAGCAGAGACCCCGGGGGTAATGAAAAACTGTTTTTT.

This chain connects TRBV6-1 to TRBJ1-3, with D unclear. This CDR3 region has 13 residues. Deletions cut 8 bases from V and 2 bases from J, with 10 bases between. Germline loops: CDR1 MNHNS, CDR2 SASEGT. The CDR3 coding sequence is TGTGCCAGCGGAAGGAGAACTGGAAACACCATATATTTT. This encodes CASGRRTGNTIYF.

V usage is TRBV19 and J usage is TRBJ2-1; 12 nucleotides line up with TRBD2. CDR3 length equals 19 residues. In germline, CDR1 is LNHDA, CDR2 SQIVND (reference sequence). After removal of 2 bases from V and 0 bases from J, the junction contained 8 bases not matched to a gene. CDR3: CASSISGLAGPSSYNEQFF. The CDR3 nucleotides read TGTGCCAGTAGTATATCTGGACTAGCGGGGCCGAGCTCCTACAATGAGCAGTTCTTC.